These T cell receptor beta chains were read from a single sample in a study of T cell repertoires in cytomegalovirus infection. TCRdb redid the calling of the reads with MiXCR, one entry per CDR3 protein. The sample holds 230,000 or so distinct CDR3 sequences, around 35% seen once. Their cognate antigens are unknown. The specimen was CD8+ T cells from cultured PBMCs, collected from culture after CMV antigen stimulation. The receptor source for this set is a human donor in good health (CMV status not recorded). Some clones in this sample may be carry-over from other donors' samples. CDR3s include the opening cysteine and the closing phenylalanine or tryptophan. Fields, in order: J gene, D gene, CDR3 length, clone size, V gene, CDR3 DNA, CDR3 protein. A D gene is named only where the DNA matches it firmly. Size values are once, few and many counts, or a class for expanded clones, and some rows have none.

J: TRBJ2-7
D: NA
length: 16
size: NA
V: TRBV18
DNA: TGTGCCAGCTCACCACATGGTCAGGCATTCCCCTACGAGCAGTACTTC
CDR3: CASSPHGQAFPYEQYF

J: TRBJ2-1
D: TRBD2
length: 15
size: NA
V: TRBV7-2
DNA: TGTGCCAGCAGGCCGACTAGCGCGAAGTACAATGAGCAGTTCTTC
CDR3: CASRPTSAKYNEQFF

J: TRBJ1-1
D: NA
length: 16
size: NA
V: TRBV6-1
DNA: TGTGCCAGCAGTGTTAGGGGCGAAATCGGGAGCACTGAAGCTTTCTTT
CDR3: CASSVRGEIGSTEAFF

J: TRBJ2-5
D: TRBD2
length: 16
size: NA
V: TRBV7-6
DNA: TGTGCCAGCAGCTCCTCCGGACTAGAGATCATGGGGACCCAGTACTTC
CDR3: CASSSSGLEIMGTQYF

J: TRBJ2-2
D: TRBD2
length: 18
size: NA
V: TRBV11-2
DNA: TGTGCCAGCAGCTTAGATGGCGGGACTAGCGATAACACCGGGGAGCTGTTTTTT
CDR3: CASSLDGGTSDNTGELFF

J: TRBJ2-1
D: NA
length: 14
size: NA
V: TRBV27
DNA: TGTGCCAGCAGCTTATCGGGCTCCTACAATGAGCAGTTCTTC
CDR3: CASSLSGSYNEQFF

J: TRBJ2-2
D: NA
length: 14
size: few
V: TRBV7-9
DNA: TGTGCCAGCAGCGCGGGACAGAACACCGGGGAGCTGTTTTTT
CDR3: CASSAGQNTGELFF

J: TRBJ2-1
D: TRBD1
length: 14
size: few
V: TRBV2
DNA: TGTGCCAGTTCAGGGGGCGCGTCCTACAATGAGCAGTTCTTC
CDR3: CASSGGASYNEQFF

J: TRBJ2-7
D: TRBD1
length: 12
size: few
V: TRBV7-6
DNA: TGTGCCACAGGACAGGGACCCTACGAGCAGTACTTC
CDR3: CATGQGPYEQYF

J: TRBJ2-1
D: NA
length: 15
size: few
V: TRBV7-2
DNA: TGTGCCAGCACATCGACCACGTTAGCGGACAATGAGCAGTTCTTC
CDR3: CASTSTTLADNEQFF

J: TRBJ2-1
D: NA
length: 14
size: few
V: TRBV12-3/TRBV12-4
DNA: TGTGCCAGCAGTTTTCAGGGACCCTACAATGAGCAGTTCTTC
CDR3: CASSFQGPYNEQFF

J: TRBJ2-7
D: TRBD2
length: 15
size: NA
V: TRBV18
DNA: TGTGCCAGCTCATCGTCCGGGACTAGCGCTTCCGAGCAGTACTTC
CDR3: CASSSSGTSASEQYF

J: TRBJ1-1
D: NA
length: 16
size: NA
V: TRBV14
DNA: TGTGCCAGCAGCCAATACCCGGGACGGATGAACACTGAAGCTTTCTTT
CDR3: CASSQYPGRMNTEAFF

J: TRBJ2-2
D: NA
length: 16
size: NA
V: TRBV4-1
DNA: TGCGCCAGCAGCCAAGATCCACTCGTCTCCACCGGGGAGCTGTTTTTT
CDR3: CASSQDPLVSTGELFF

J: TRBJ2-2
D: TRBD1
length: 16
size: NA
V: TRBV12-3/TRBV12-4
DNA: TGTGCCAGCAGTACCCCGGGACAGGTGAACACCGGGGTGCTGTTTTTT
CDR3: CASSTPGQVNTGVLFF

J: TRBJ2-7
D: TRBD1
length: 15
size: few
V: TRBV11-1
DNA: TGTGCCAGCAGCCCCGAGGGGACAGCCCGGACGAAGCAGTACTTC
CDR3: CASSPEGTARTKQYF

J: TRBJ1-1
D: NA
length: 17
size: few
V: TRBV7-6
DNA: TGTGCCAGCAGCTTAGAAGACAGCTTCAGAATAACCACTGAAGCTTTCTTT
CDR3: CASSLEDSFRITTEAFF

J: TRBJ1-6
D: NA
length: 14
size: NA
V: TRBV7-6
DNA: TGTGCCAGCAGGCTAGGAGGGTATAATTCACCCCTCCACTTT
CDR3: CASRLGGYNSPLHF

J: TRBJ2-1
D: TRBD2
length: 17
size: NA
V: TRBV12-5
DNA: TGTGCTAGAGGGGGACTAGCGGCTGATAGCTCCTACAATGAGCAGTTCTTC
CDR3: CARGGLAADSSYNEQFF

J: TRBJ2-7
D: TRBD1
length: 14
size: NA
V: TRBV18
DNA: TGTGCCAGCTCACCAAATCGACAGGGGGACGAGCAGTACTTC
CDR3: CASSPNRQGDEQYF

J: TRBJ2-2
D: NA
length: 12
size: NA
V: TRBV9
DNA: TGTGCCAGCAGCGCTACGACTCGGGAGCTGTTTTTT
CDR3: CASSATTRELFF

J: TRBJ2-3
D: TRBD2
length: 16
size: few
V: TRBV29-1
DNA: TGCAGCGTTGAAGGAGGGTCTAGCGGGGGTCCAGATACGCAGTATTTT
CDR3: CSVEGGSSGGPDTQYF

J: TRBJ1-2
D: NA
length: 15
size: once
V: TRBV29-1
DNA: TGCAGCGTTGAAGTCCCAGGCGACTCTAACTATGGCTACACCTTC
CDR3: CSVEVPGDSNYGYTF

J: TRBJ2-2
D: NA
length: 12
size: NA
V: TRBV7-9
DNA: TGTGCCAAACAGGGACGCACCGGGGAGCTGTTTTTT
CDR3: CAKQGRTGELFF

J: TRBJ1-1
D: NA
length: 15
size: NA
V: TRBV25-1
DNA: TGTGCCAGCAGTGACGGACACTTTGCGGACACTGAAGCTTTCTTT
CDR3: CASSDGHFADTEAFF

J: TRBJ2-2
D: TRBD2
length: 14
size: NA
V: TRBV7-3
DNA: TGTGCCAGCAGCTTGACTAGCGGCACCGGGGAGCTGTTTTTT
CDR3: CASSLTSGTGELFF

J: TRBJ1-6
D: NA
length: 17
size: NA
V: TRBV7-2
DNA: TGTGCCAGCAGCTTTCGTTCCGAGAGGTACTATAATTCACCCCTCCACTTT
CDR3: CASSFRSERYYNSPLHF

J: TRBJ1-1
D: NA
length: 16
size: few
V: TRBV9
DNA: TGTGCCAGCAGCGCGACCGCCCGGGACGGGAACACTGAAGCTTTCTTT
CDR3: CASSATARDGNTEAFF

J: TRBJ2-3
D: TRBD2
length: 15
size: NA
V: TRBV27
DNA: TGTGCCAGCAGTACCGGGACTAGCGGGAGGAATACGCAGTATTTT
CDR3: CASSTGTSGRNTQYF

J: TRBJ2-3
D: TRBD1
length: 15
size: NA
V: TRBV7-9
DNA: TGTGCCAGCAGCCCGTCGGACAGGGGGGAAGATACGCAGTATTTT
CDR3: CASSPSDRGEDTQYF

J: TRBJ1-4
D: NA
length: 12
size: NA
V: TRBV7-9
DNA: TGTGCCAGCAGCTCCCCGTCAGGGAGACTGTTTTTT
CDR3: CASSSPSGRLFF

J: TRBJ2-1
D: TRBD2
length: 20
size: many
V: TRBV6-2/TRBV6-3
DNA: TGTGCCAGCAGTTACTCGAGGTCCCGGGCTAGCGGGGGGGCCGTAGGTGAGCAGTTCTTC
CDR3: CASSYSRSRASGGAVGEQFF

J: TRBJ2-3
D: NA
length: 14
size: NA
V: TRBV7-9
DNA: TGTGCCAGCAGCGGGCCGGGGCGAGATGAGACGCAGTATTTT
CDR3: CASSGPGRDETQYF

J: TRBJ1-2
D: NA
length: 20
size: many
V: TRBV7-2
DNA: TGTGCCAGCAGCTTCCGGCCGCGAGATAGCACGGGAAAAAACAACTATGGCTACACCTTC
CDR3: CASSFRPRDSTGKNNYGYTF

J: TRBJ2-1
D: TRBD2
length: 15
size: few
V: TRBV7-2
DNA: TGTGCCAGCTTCCGGGCAGCGGGAGCCTACAATGAGCAGTTCTTC
CDR3: CASFRAAGAYNEQFF

J: TRBJ1-3
D: NA
length: 15
size: NA
V: TRBV7-6
DNA: TGTGCCAGCATGGAAGGGCCAGCCTCTGGAAACACCATATATTTT
CDR3: CASMEGPASGNTIYF

J: TRBJ1-5
D: TRBD1
length: 16
size: few
V: TRBV5-5
DNA: TGTGCCAGCAGCTTTATTCCGGCAGGGGGCGACCAGCCCCAGCATTTT
CDR3: CASSFIPAGGDQPQHF

J: TRBJ2-1
D: NA
length: 12
size: few
V: TRBV7-3
DNA: TGTGCCAGCAGCTTCGCCCGGGGTGAGCAGTTCTTC
CDR3: CASSFARGEQFF

J: TRBJ2-7
D: TRBD1
length: 14
size: few
V: TRBV12-5
DNA: TGTGCTAGTGGTCCCGGGACAGGGAGCTACGAGCAGTACTTC
CDR3: CASGPGTGSYEQYF

J: TRBJ2-4
D: NA
length: 18
size: NA
V: TRBV20-1
DNA: TGCAGTGCTAGGGGGGCGGGAGCGGGATCGATAGCCAAAAACATTCAGTACTTC
CDR3: CSARGAGAGSIAKNIQYF

J: TRBJ2-2
D: TRBD1
length: 14
size: few
V: TRBV27
DNA: TGTGCCAGCAGTTCCAGGGGGCGCCCCGGGGAGCTGTTTTTT
CDR3: CASSSRGRPGELFF

J: TRBJ2-7
D: TRBD1
length: 15
size: few
V: TRBV27
DNA: TGTGCCAGCAGCGCCCTGGGGGTCAGGGGGAACGAGCAGTACTTC
CDR3: CASSALGVRGNEQYF

J: TRBJ2-1
D: NA
length: 16
size: few
V: TRBV27
DNA: TGTGCCAGCATTCCTACAGGGATAGTGCCCTACAATGAGCAGTTCTTC
CDR3: CASIPTGIVPYNEQFF

J: TRBJ1-5
D: NA
length: 15
size: NA
V: TRBV4-1
DNA: TGCGCCAGCAGCCAAGATCCGGGGGGGGGTCAGCCCCAGCATTTT
CDR3: CASSQDPGGGQPQHF

J: TRBJ1-4
D: NA
length: 14
size: few
V: TRBV7-9
DNA: TGTGCCAGCAGCTTGGGGGGGCTTGGTGAAAAACTGTTTTTT
CDR3: CASSLGGLGEKLFF

J: TRBJ2-2
D: TRBD1
length: 16
size: NA
V: TRBV7-6
DNA: TGTGCCAGCAGCTTAGTCCCAGCCAGGGGGTCCGGGGAGCTGTTTTTT
CDR3: CASSLVPARGSGELFF

J: TRBJ2-3
D: NA
length: 11
size: NA
V: TRBV5-4
DNA: TGTGCCAGCAGCCTGAAAGATACGCAGTATTTT
CDR3: CASSLKDTQYF

J: TRBJ1-1
D: NA
length: 12
size: few
V: TRBV7-2
DNA: TGTGCCAGCAGCTGGGGACGGCTTGAAGCTTTCTTT
CDR3: CASSWGRLEAFF

J: TRBJ2-7
D: NA
length: 15
size: NA
V: TRBV19
DNA: TGTGCCAGTAGTAAAATCCGGGACACGGCCTACGAGCAGTACTTC
CDR3: CASSKIRDTAYEQYF

J: TRBJ1-2
D: NA
length: 8
size: NA
V: TRBV12-3/TRBV12-4
DNA: TGTGCCAGTCCCCCCTACACCTTC
CDR3: CASPPYTF

J: TRBJ2-6
D: NA
length: 18
size: NA
V: TRBV20-1
DNA: TGCAGTGCCAACCCGCCGACGAGCGGGCACTCTGGGGCCAACGTCCTGACTTTC
CDR3: CSANPPTSGHSGANVLTF

J: TRBJ2-6
D: NA
length: 16
size: NA
V: TRBV14
DNA: TGTGCCAGCAGCCAAGATTGGGGGACTGGGGCCAACGTCCTGACTTTC
CDR3: CASSQDWGTGANVLTF

J: TRBJ1-1
D: NA
length: 16
size: NA
V: TRBV7-3
DNA: TGTGCCAGCAGCTTAAATCGGGCAGCTATGAACACTGAAGCTTTCTTT
CDR3: CASSLNRAAMNTEAFF

J: TRBJ1-1
D: TRBD1
length: 15
size: NA
V: TRBV30
DNA: TGTGCCTGGAGTAAAAGGGGGCGATTGGACACTGAAGCTTTCTTT
CDR3: CAWSKRGRLDTEAFF